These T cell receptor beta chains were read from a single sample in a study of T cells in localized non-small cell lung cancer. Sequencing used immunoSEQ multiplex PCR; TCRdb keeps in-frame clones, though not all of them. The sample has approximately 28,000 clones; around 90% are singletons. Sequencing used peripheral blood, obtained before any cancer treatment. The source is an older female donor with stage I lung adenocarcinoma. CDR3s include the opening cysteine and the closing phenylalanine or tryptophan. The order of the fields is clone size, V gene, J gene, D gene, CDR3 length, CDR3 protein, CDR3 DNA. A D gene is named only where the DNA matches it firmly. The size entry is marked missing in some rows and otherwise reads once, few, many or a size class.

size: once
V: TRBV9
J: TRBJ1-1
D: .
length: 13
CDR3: CASSFTSDTEAFF
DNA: TGTGCCAGCAGCTTTACGTCGGACACTGAAGCTTTCTTT

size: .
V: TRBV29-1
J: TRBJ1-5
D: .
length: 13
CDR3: CSVGSDRNQPQHF
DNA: TGCAGCGTTGGGAGTGACAGAAATCAGCCCCAGCATTTT

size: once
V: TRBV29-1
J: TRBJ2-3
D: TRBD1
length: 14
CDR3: CSVGSGTVTDTQYF
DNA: TGCAGCGTTGGGTCTGGGACAGTTACAGATACGCAGTATTTT

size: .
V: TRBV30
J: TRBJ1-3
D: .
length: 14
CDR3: CAFWGGASGNTIYF
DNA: TGTGCCTTTTGGGGTGGAGCCTCTGGAAACACCATATATTTT

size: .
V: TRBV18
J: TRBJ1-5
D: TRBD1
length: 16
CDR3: CASSPTGQASNQPQHF
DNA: TGTGCCAGCTCACCAACGGGACAGGCTTCCAATCAGCCCCAGCATTTT

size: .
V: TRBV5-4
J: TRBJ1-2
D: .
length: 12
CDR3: CASSLGLQAYTF
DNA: TGTGCCAGCAGCTTGGGGTTGCAGGCGTACACCTTC

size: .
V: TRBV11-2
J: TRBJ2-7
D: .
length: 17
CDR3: CASSLVVGGGSSYEQYF
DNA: TGTGCCAGCAGCTTAGTGGTGGGCGGAGGGAGCTCCTACGAGCAGTACTTC

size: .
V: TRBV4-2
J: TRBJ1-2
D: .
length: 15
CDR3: CASSQDQRTDYGYTF
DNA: TGTGCCAGCAGCCAAGATCAGAGGACGGACTATGGCTACACCTTC

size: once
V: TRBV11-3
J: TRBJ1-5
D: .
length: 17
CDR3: CASILAPVYTSNQPQHF
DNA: TGTGCCAGCATCTTGGCCCCCGTTTATACTAGCAATCAGCCCCAGCATTTT

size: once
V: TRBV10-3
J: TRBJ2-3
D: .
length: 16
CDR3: CAISDRRSFGADTQYF
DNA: TGTGCCATCAGTGACCGCAGGAGTTTCGGGGCAGATACGCAGTATTTT

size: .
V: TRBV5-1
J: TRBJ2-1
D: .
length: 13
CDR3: CASSGDSYNEQFF
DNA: TGCGCCAGCTCGGGGGACTCCTACAATGAGCAGTTCTTC

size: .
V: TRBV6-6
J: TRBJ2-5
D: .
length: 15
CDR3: CASGTQSDYQETQYF
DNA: TGTGCCAGCGGAACTCAATCGGACTACCAAGAGACCCAGTACTTC

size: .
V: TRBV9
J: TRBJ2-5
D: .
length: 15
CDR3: CASSVRVAPSETQYF
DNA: TGTGCCAGCAGCGTAAGGGTAGCTCCATCGGAGACCCAGTACTTC